Included here is one T cell receptor beta chain sequence, with context. TCRdb ran MiXCR on the 5' RACE reads and lists one entry per CDR3 protein. The data hold over 100,000 distinct CDR3 sequences, with about an eighth observed a single time. The data stem from a study of early T cells in non-severe SARS-CoV-2 infection. V dropped 4 bases and J dropped 3; count of bases not matched to a gene: 5. The CDR3 spans 14 residues. The chain has TRBV12-3 or TRBV12-4 and TRBJ2-7; 8 nucleotides line up with TRBD2. Specimen: whole blood. This sequence was found in an adult who was a healthcare worker with PCR-confirmed SARS-CoV-2 infection or an uninfected control (not recorded which). CDR3 in amino acids: CASSSLAVYYEQYF. The CDR3 region has the DNA TGTGCCAGCAGTTCACTAGCGGTATACTACGAGCAGTACTTC.